These T cell receptor beta chains were read from a single sample in a study of cytomegalovirus exposure and HLA in healthy donors. This table comes from immunoSEQ multiplex PCR, and its TCRdb copy is limited to in-frame clones, with some not included. The data show over 85,000 clones, 77% seen once. Sequencing was done on a sample of PBMCs. These receptors were obtained from a male donor in good health and CMV-seropositive. Each CDR3 is given with its conserved first and last residue. Fields, in order: clone size, D gene, V gene, J gene, CDR3 DNA, CDR3 protein. The D gene is left open where the match is weak. Only some rows state a clone size, as once, few, many or a class for expanded clones.

clone size: NA; D gene: TRBD2; V gene: TRBV5-1; J gene: TRBJ2-5; CDR3 DNA: TGCGCCAGCAGTCCTACTAGCGGCCAAGAGACCCAGTACTTC; CDR3 protein: CASSPTSGQETQYF
clone size: NA; D gene: NA; V gene: TRBV7-3; J gene: TRBJ1-2; CDR3 DNA: TGTGCCAGCAGCTTAAACCAAGCGGGGGGTGGCGGCTACACCTTC; CDR3 protein: CASSLNQAGGGGYTF
clone size: NA; D gene: NA; V gene: TRBV11-2; J gene: TRBJ2-2; CDR3 DNA: TGTGCCAGCAGCCCCCCTCTATGGACTGGCCACACGAACACCGGGGAGCTGTTTTTT; CDR3 protein: CASSPPLWTGHTNTGELFF
clone size: NA; D gene: TRBD1; V gene: TRBV7-2; J gene: TRBJ2-6; CDR3 DNA: TGTGCCAGCAGCTTTGAGACAGGGGTTGGGGCCAACGTCCTGACTTTC; CDR3 protein: CASSFETGVGANVLTF
clone size: NA; D gene: NA; V gene: TRBV2; J gene: TRBJ1-2; CDR3 DNA: TGTGCCAGCAGTGAACAGGCCGCTAACTATGGCTACACCTTC; CDR3 protein: CASSEQAANYGYTF
clone size: NA; D gene: NA; V gene: TRBV5-8; J gene: TRBJ1-5; CDR3 DNA: TGTGCCAGCAGCTTCCGAGATCAGCCCCAGCATTTT; CDR3 protein: CASSFRDQPQHF
clone size: NA; D gene: NA; V gene: TRBV5-6; J gene: TRBJ2-5; CDR3 DNA: TGTGCCAGCAGCTTTGTACAGGAGACCCAGTACTTC; CDR3 protein: CASSFVQETQYF
clone size: NA; D gene: TRBD2; V gene: TRBV27; J gene: TRBJ2-5; CDR3 DNA: TGTGCCAGCAGTTACCTAGCGGGAGGGGAGACCCAGTACTTC; CDR3 protein: CASSYLAGGETQYF
clone size: once; D gene: TRBD1; V gene: TRBV7-2; J gene: TRBJ1-2; CDR3 DNA: TGTGCCAGCAGCCCTGACAGGGATTATGGCTACACCTTC; CDR3 protein: CASSPDRDYGYTF
clone size: NA; D gene: TRBD2; V gene: TRBV10-3; J gene: TRBJ2-1; CDR3 DNA: TGTGCCATCGGGGGCGGGAGGGGAAATGAGCAGTTCTTC; CDR3 protein: CAIGGGRGNEQFF
clone size: NA; D gene: NA; V gene: TRBV4-1; J gene: TRBJ2-2; CDR3 DNA: TGCGCCAGCAGCCAAGATGGCCCAGCGCATGCCGGCACCGGGGAGCTGTTTTTT; CDR3 protein: CASSQDGPAHAGTGELFF
clone size: NA; D gene: NA; V gene: TRBV7-9; J gene: TRBJ2-3; CDR3 DNA: TGTGCCAGCAGCTTGTCATCCCCAATCGCGGCAGATACGCAGTATTTT; CDR3 protein: CASSLSSPIAADTQYF
clone size: NA; D gene: NA; V gene: TRBV7-2; J gene: TRBJ2-7; CDR3 DNA: TGTGCCAGCAGCTTAGCCGCGTCCTACGAGCAGTACTTC; CDR3 protein: CASSLAASYEQYF
clone size: NA; D gene: TRBD2; V gene: TRBV25-1; J gene: TRBJ2-3; CDR3 DNA: TGTGCCAGCAGGACTAGCGGCACAGATACGCAGTATTTT; CDR3 protein: CASRTSGTDTQYF
clone size: NA; D gene: TRBD2; V gene: TRBV11-2; J gene: TRBJ2-7; CDR3 DNA: TGTGCCAGCAGCTCGGGGGGGACGACCTACGAGCAGTACTTC; CDR3 protein: CASSSGGTTYEQYF
clone size: NA; D gene: TRBD2; V gene: TRBV18; J gene: TRBJ2-7; CDR3 DNA: TGTGCCAGCTCGCCTGGGACTAGCGGGGGCTACGAGCAGTACTTC; CDR3 protein: CASSPGTSGGYEQYF
clone size: NA; D gene: NA; V gene: TRBV4-3; J gene: TRBJ1-1; CDR3 DNA: TGCGCCAGCAGCCACAGGGTACGGGACACTGAAGCTTTCTTT; CDR3 protein: CASSHRVRDTEAFF
clone size: NA; D gene: TRBD2; V gene: TRBV29-1; J gene: TRBJ2-7; CDR3 DNA: TGCAGCGTTGGGGTAGCGGGAGGGCCGCGCGAGCAGTACTTC; CDR3 protein: CSVGVAGGPREQYF
clone size: few; D gene: NA; V gene: TRBV9; J gene: TRBJ1-4; CDR3 DNA: TGTGCCAGCAGCGTAGATGGCGGGGGCTCAGGTGAAAAACTGTTTTTT; CDR3 protein: CASSVDGGGSGEKLFF
clone size: NA; D gene: TRBD1; V gene: TRBV7-2; J gene: TRBJ2-3; CDR3 DNA: TGTGCCAGCAGCTTACGTCCGGGACAGGGCACAGATACGCAGTATTTT; CDR3 protein: CASSLRPGQGTDTQYF
clone size: NA; D gene: NA; V gene: TRBV7-2; J gene: TRBJ2-2; CDR3 DNA: TGTGCCAGCAGCTCCCCTGAGGGCACCGGGGAGCTGTTTTTT; CDR3 protein: CASSSPEGTGELFF
clone size: NA; D gene: TRBD1; V gene: TRBV11-3; J gene: TRBJ2-1; CDR3 DNA: TGTGCCAGCAGCGTCGGGACAGGGGGAAATGAGCAGTTCTTC; CDR3 protein: CASSVGTGGNEQFF